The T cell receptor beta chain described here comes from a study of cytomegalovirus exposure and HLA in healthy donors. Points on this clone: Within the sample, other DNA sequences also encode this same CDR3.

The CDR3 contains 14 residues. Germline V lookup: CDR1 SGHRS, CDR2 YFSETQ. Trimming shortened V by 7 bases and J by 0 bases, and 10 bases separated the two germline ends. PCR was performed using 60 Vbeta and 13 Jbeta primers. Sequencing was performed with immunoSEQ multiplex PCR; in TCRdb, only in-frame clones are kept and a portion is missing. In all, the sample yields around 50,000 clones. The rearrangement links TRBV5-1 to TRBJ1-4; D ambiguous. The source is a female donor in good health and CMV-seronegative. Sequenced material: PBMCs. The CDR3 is CASAQLATNEKLFF. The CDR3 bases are TGCGCCAGCGCTCAACTAGCAACTAATGAAAAACTGTTTTTT.